A single sample is the source of the 14 T cell receptor beta chains below, sequenced in a study of read filtering for tumor transcriptome and immune sequencing. This library used approximately 390 ng RNA and molecular barcoded adaptors spanning alpha/delta and beta/gamma chains. MiXCR, run by TCRdb on the reads, gives a single entry per CDR3 protein. This table holds under 40,000 distinct CDR3 sequences, 12% to 15% found once. Material for sequencing was a population of CD138-negative cells sorted from bone marrow. The receptors were gathered from a donor aged 40 or older with multiple myeloma.

This clonotype was seen repeatedly, ten times or more. The chain combines TRBV9 with TRBJ1-1, with D hard to call. Per germline, CDR1 SGDLS and CDR2 YYNGEE. The CDR3 length is 14 residues. The V gene lost 0 bases and the J gene lost 3 bases, with 9 bases spanning the gap. The DNA of the CDR3 is TGTGCCAGCAGCGTAGGAGGGAAAGACACTGAAGCTTTCTTT. This codes for CASSVGGKDTEAFF.

This clonotype was observed a few times. The V gene is TRBV6-6, the J gene TRBJ2-3; TRBD2 agrees at 11 bases. Germline V gives CDR1 MNHNY, CDR2 SVGAGI (reference sequence). The CDR3 is made up of 17 amino acids. J was trimmed by 3 bases and V by 3 bases; bases with no gene match: 8. CDR3 nucleotide sequence: TGTGCCAGCAGTTATGACCTAGCGGGGGGCCTTACAGATACGCAGTATTTT. It specifies CASSYDLAGGLTDTQYF.

This clonotype has a count of ten or more. The V call is TRBV2, the J call TRBJ1-2; 7 bases match TRBD1. V shed 6 bases, J shed 5 bases, and the junction held 9 bases outside the gene matches. The CDR3 has 14 amino acids. CDR1 and CDR2 from the germline V gene are SNHLY and FYNNEI. CDR3 region: CASRFRDSEYGYTF. CDR3 nucleotides: TGTGCCAGCAGGTTCCGGGACAGCGAGTATGGCTACACCTTC.

About this clonotype: A single base separates this from a much larger clone, so it may be a read error. The V call is TRBV6-4, the J call TRBJ2-3; 8 bases are a match to TRBD2. The CDR3 runs to 15 residues. Unmatched junction bases numbered 10, after V lost 8 bases and J lost 3 bases. CDR1 and CDR2 from the germline V gene are MRHNA and SNTAGT. CDR3 bases: TGTGCCAGCCGCCCCCGGGGGGGCTTAACAGATACGCAGTATTTT. Translating it yields CASRPRGGLTDTQYF.

To note about this clonotype: With a much larger clone just one base away, this may be a read error. Because it lacks the conserved phenylalanine or tryptophan at the end, this CDR3 is likely a read error. The chain uses TRBV18 and TRBJ1-1; D might be TRBD1 (6 bases). The CDR3 runs to 15 residues. CDR1 and CDR2 from the germline V gene are KGHSH and LQKENI. Trimming shortened V by 5 bases and J by 1 base, and 14 bases separated the two germline ends. The CDR3, as DNA: TGTGCCAGCTCATCCGACAGGAGTTGGAACACTGAAGCTTTCTAT. Translated, it gives CASSSDRSWNTEAFY.

This clonotype was counted at least ten times. The gene calls are TRBV6-1 and TRBJ2-5; D ambiguous. This CDR3 region has 13 residues. Germline V gene sequence: CDR1 MNHNS, CDR2 SASEGT. V was clipped by 5 bases and J by 5 bases, with 12 bases between them. The CDR3 loop reads CASSSPLGETQYF. CDR3 bases: TGTGCCAGCAGTTCGCCCTTGGGGGAGACCCAGTACTTC.

In its sample, this clonotype ranks as medium-sized. This chain links TRBV2 with TRBJ2-1, with D possibly matching TRBD2 (5 bases). Germline V gene sequence: CDR1 SNHLY, CDR2 FYNNEI. V was clipped by 8 bases and J by 7 bases, with 12 bases between them. This CDR3 has 12 amino acids. The CDR3 is CASVIGVNEQFF. In nucleotides, the CDR3 is TGTGCCAGCGTTATCGGGGTTAATGAGCAGTTCTTC.

The genes are TRBV2 and TRBJ1-2; TRBD1 matches 8 bases. The germline V gene encodes CDR1 SNHLY and CDR2 FYNNEI. With 1 base clipped from V and 7 bases from J, the junction kept 5 bases outside the gene matches. This CDR3 has 14 amino acids. CDR3 in amino acids: CASSEVAGGGGYTF. The DNA of the CDR3 is TGTGCCAGCAGTGAAGTAGCAGGGGGCGGTGGCTACACCTTC.

About this clonotype: Since a far larger clone is one base different, this is likely a read error. Because the CDR3 is missing its conserved closing phenylalanine or tryptophan, this is likely a read error. This rearrangement joins TRBV12-3 or TRBV12-4 to TRBJ2-5, with 10 bases identical to TRBD2. The J call may not be correct, given that the DNA end is closer to TRBJ2-7. The CDR3 extends over 15 amino acids. CDR3 region: CASSLMLAGGYEQYL. In DNA, the CDR3 is TGTGCCAGCAGTTTAATGTTAGCGGGGGGTTACGAGCAGTACCTC.

This clonotype came up many times. The V gene is TRBV7-3, the J gene TRBJ2-2; D perhaps matches TRBD1 (5 bases). The V end lost 3 bases, the J end lost 6 bases, and 5 bases lay between the germline ends. This CDR3 is built from 12 residues. Germline loops: CDR1 SGHTA, CDR2 FQGTGA. The CDR3 is CASSLTAGELFF. The CDR3, as DNA: TGTGCCAGCAGCTTGACAGCCGGGGAGCTGTTTTTT.

Many counts were recorded for this clonotype. V is TRBV18 and J is TRBJ2-3, with TRBD2 matching 7 bases. Losses at the gene ends were 4 bases for V and 5 bases for J; bases not matched to a gene: 6. Germline CDR1 and CDR2: KGHSH and LQKENI. This CDR3 comprises 14 residues. CDR3 protein: CASSLAGVRDTQYF. DNA of the CDR3: TGTGCCAGCTCACTCGCGGGGGTTAGAGATACGCAGTATTTT.

Many counts were recorded for this clonotype. The chain links TRBV7-3 to TRBJ2-2; D call uncertain. CDR3 length: 14 amino acids. CDR1 is SGHTA and CDR2 is FQGTGA in the germline V gene. Trimming removed 6 bases from V and 1 base from J, with 9 bases in between. The CDR3 nucleotides are TGTGCCAGCAGGAAGCTTGAGAACACCGGGGAGCTGTTTTTT. Translation gives CASRKLENTGELFF.

The table lists this clonotype with many counts. The gene calls are TRBV2 and TRBJ2-3; TRBD1 is a possible D gene (6 bases). Trimming took off 4 bases at V and 4 bases at J, with 18 bases between the two ends. Germline V lookup: CDR1 SNHLY, CDR2 FYNNEI. The CDR3 length is 16 residues. As DNA, the CDR3 is TGTGCCAGCAGTGTTCGGGACATACACAAGTCAGATACGCAGTATTTT. Translated: CASSVRDIHKSDTQYF.

This clonotype was detected a few times. The chain recombines TRBV7-9 with TRBJ2-5; 9 positions match TRBD1. This CDR3 is 15 amino acids long. CDR1 and CDR2 from the germline V gene are SEHNR and FQNEAQ (reference sequence). Trimming removed 4 bases from V and 4 bases from J; junction bases left unmatched: 7. CDR3 sequence reads: CASSSPGDRVETQYF. The CDR3 DNA reads as TGTGCCAGCAGCTCGCCGGGGGACAGGGTAGAGACCCAGTACTTC.